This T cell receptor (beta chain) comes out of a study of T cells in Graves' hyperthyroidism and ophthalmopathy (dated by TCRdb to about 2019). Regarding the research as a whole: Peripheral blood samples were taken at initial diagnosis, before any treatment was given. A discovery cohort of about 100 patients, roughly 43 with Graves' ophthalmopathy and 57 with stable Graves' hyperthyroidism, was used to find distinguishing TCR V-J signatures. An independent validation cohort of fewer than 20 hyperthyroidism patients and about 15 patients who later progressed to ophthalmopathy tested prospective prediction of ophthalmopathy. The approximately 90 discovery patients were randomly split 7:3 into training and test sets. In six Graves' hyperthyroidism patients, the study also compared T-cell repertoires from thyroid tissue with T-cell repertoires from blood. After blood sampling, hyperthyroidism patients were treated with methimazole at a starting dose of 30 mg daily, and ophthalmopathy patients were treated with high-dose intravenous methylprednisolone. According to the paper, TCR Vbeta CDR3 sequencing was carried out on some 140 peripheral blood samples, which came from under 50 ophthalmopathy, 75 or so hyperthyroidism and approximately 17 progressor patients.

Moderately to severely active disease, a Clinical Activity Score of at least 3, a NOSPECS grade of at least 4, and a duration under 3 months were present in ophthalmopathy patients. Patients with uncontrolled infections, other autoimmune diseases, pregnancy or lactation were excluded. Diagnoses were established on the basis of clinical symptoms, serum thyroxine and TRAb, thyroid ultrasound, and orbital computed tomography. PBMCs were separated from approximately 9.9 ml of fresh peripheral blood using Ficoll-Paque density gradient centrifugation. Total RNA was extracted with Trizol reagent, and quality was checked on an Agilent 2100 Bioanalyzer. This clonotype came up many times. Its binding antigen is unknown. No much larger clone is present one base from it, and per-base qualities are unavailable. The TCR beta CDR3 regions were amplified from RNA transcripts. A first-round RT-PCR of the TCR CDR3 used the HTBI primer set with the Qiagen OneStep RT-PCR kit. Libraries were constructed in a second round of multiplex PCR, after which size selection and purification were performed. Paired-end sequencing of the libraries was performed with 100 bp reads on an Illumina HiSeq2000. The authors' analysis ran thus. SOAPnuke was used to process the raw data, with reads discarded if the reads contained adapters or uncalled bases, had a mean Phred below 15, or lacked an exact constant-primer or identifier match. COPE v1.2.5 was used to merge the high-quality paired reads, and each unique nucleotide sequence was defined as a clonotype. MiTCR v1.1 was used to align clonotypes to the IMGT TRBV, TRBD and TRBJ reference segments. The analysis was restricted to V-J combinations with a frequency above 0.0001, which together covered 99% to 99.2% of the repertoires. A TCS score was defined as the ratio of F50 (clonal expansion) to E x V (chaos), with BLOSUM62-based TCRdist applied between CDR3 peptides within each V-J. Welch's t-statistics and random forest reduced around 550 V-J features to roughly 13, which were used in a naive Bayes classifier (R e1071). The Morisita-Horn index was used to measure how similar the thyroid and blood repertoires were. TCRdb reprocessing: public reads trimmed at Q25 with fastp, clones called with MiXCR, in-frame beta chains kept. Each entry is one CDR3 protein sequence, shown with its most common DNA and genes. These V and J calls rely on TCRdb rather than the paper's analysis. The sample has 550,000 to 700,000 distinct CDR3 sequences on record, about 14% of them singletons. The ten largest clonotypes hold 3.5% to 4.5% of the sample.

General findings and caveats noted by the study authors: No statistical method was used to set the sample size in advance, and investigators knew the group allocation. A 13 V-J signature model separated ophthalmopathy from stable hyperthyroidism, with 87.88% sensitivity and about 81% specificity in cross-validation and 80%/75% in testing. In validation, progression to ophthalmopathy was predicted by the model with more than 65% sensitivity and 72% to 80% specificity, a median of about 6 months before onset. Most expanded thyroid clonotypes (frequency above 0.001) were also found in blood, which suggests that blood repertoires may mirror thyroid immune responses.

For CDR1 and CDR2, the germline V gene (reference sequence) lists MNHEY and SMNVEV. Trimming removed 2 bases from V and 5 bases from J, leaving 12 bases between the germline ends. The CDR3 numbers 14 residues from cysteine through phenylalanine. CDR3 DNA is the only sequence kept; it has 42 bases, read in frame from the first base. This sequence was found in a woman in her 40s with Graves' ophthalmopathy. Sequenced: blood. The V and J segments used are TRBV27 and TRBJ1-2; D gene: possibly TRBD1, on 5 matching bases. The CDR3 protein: CASSLGDGRYGYTF. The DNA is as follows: TGTGCCAGCAGTTTAGGGGACGGACGTTATGGCTACACCTTC.